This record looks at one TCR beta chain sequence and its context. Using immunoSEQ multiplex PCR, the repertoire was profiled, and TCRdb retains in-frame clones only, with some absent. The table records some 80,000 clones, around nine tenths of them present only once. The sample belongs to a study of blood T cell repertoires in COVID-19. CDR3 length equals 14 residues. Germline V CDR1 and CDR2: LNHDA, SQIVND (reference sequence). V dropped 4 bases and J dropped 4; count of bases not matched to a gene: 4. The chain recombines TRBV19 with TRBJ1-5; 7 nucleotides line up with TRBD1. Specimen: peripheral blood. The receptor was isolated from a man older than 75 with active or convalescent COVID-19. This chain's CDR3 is CASSNRDSNQPQHF. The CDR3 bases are TGTGCCAGTAGTAACCGGGACAGTAATCAGCCCCAGCATTTT.